Below are 16 T cell receptor beta chains sequenced from a single sample in a study of CD8+CD57+ T cells in acquired aplastic anemia (dated by TCRdb to 2016 to 2019). Flow cytometry had shown CD8+CD57+ cell expansion in the patients selected for sequencing. TCRdb shows the sequencer as Illumina HiSeq 2000. Profiling of TCR beta VDJ combinations and CDR3 sequences used genomic DNA as the template. TCRdb trimmed public reads at Q25 via fastp, called clones via MiXCR and kept in-frame beta chains. Each record represents a unique CDR3 protein, reported with the most common genes and DNA among its rows. In all, the sample holds around 430,000 distinct CDR3 sequences, and about a third of those were seen once. The biggest ten clones account for nearly 0.85% of the sample. Sequenced input: sorted CD4+, CD8+, or CD8+CD57+ T cells (not recorded which) from PBMCs. The receptors shown here come from a human donor with aplastic anemia.

This chain joins TRBV4-2 and TRBJ2-7; 7 positions match TRBD2. This CDR3 region has 15 residues. Per germline, CDR1 LGHNA and CDR2 YNFKEQ. V dropped 5 bases and J dropped 0; count of bases not matched to a gene: 7. The CDR3 sequence is CASSGAIAGSYEQYF. The DNA of the CDR3 is TGTGCCAGCAGCGGCGCAATAGCGGGCTCCTACGAGCAGTACTTC.

Many counts were recorded for this clonotype. This rearrangement joins TRBV2 to TRBJ1-1; D is perhaps TRBD1 (6 bases). The germline V gene encodes CDR1 SNHLY and CDR2 FYNNEI. V was trimmed by 8 bases and J by 4 bases, leaving 17 bases between them. The CDR3 spans 14 residues. CDR3 coding DNA: TGTGCCAGCCTCGTAGGTGGCAGGGGCACTGAAGCTTTCTTT. It translates to CASLVGGRGTEAFF.

The DNA for the CDR3 is TGTGCCAGCAGTTCCGTCAAGGGTAACAATCACTACGAGCAGTACTTC. This encodes CASSSVKGNNHYEQYF. The chain uses TRBV6-5 and TRBJ2-7, with D unclear. Trimming shortened V by 4 bases and J by 3 bases, and 19 bases separated the two germline ends. Germline CDR1 and CDR2: MNHEY and SVGAGI. The CDR3 consists of 16 residues.

The chain combines TRBV24-1 with TRBJ2-5, with 13 bases matching TRBD2. Germline assignment: CDR1 KGHDR and CDR2 SFDVKD. J gave up 7 bases and V 4 bases, and 8 bases lay outside the gene matches. The CDR3 spans 16 residues. The CDR3 loop reads CATSDQGLAGRGTQYF. In DNA form, the CDR3 reads TGTGCCACCAGTGACCAGGGACTAGCGGGAAGGGGGACCCAGTACTTC.

The V and J genes are TRBV6-5 and TRBJ1-1; D is ambiguous. V was trimmed by 4 bases and J by 6 bases, leaving 18 bases between them. This CDR3 contains 15 residues. Looked up from germline, CDR1 is MNHEY and CDR2 is SVGAGI. The CDR3 protein is CASSSFGMLTSEAFF. The CDR3 DNA reads TGTGCCAGCAGTTCGTTTGGTATGTTAACATCTGAAGCTTTCTTT.

This clonotype was detected many times. This sequence joins TRBV2 and TRBJ1-1, with 10 bases fitting TRBD1. The ends lost 5 bases at V and 3 bases at J; junction bases unmatched: 6. CDR3 length: 15 residues. Germline CDR1 reads SNHLY; CDR2 reads FYNNEI. The chain's CDR3 is CASSRTGGRYTEAFF. Here the CDR3 DNA reads TGTGCCAGCAGTCGGACAGGGGGGAGGTACACTGAAGCTTTCTTT.

The genes are TRBV15 and TRBJ2-2; 9 bases fit TRBD1. J was trimmed by 5 bases and V by 9 bases; bases with no gene match: 13. The CDR3 contains 16 residues. Germline values: CDR1 LNHNV, CDR2 YYDKDF (reference sequence). The CDR3 DNA follows: TGTGCCACAAAGAACGGACAGGGGTGGGAAACCGGGGAGCTGTTTTTT. Translating gives CATKNGQGWETGELFF.

This clonotype was recorded only once. The J gene is TRBJ2-2, the V gene TRBV2; 8 bases align to TRBD2. Trimming cost V 7 bases and J 4 bases; bases outside gene matches: 5. Per germline, CDR1 SNHLY and CDR2 FYNNEI. This CDR3 region has 14 residues. CDR3 nucleotide sequence: TGTGCCAGCAAGCGGGGGTATGGCACCGGGGAGCTGTTTTTT. Translated: CASKRGYGTGELFF.

The count of this clonotype is one. This sequence joins TRBV7-4 and TRBJ2-1; a weak D match, TRBD1 (5 bases). The germline V gene encodes CDR1 SGHVT and CDR2 SQSDAQ. Trimming took off 2 bases at V and 2 bases at J, with 16 bases between the two ends. This CDR3 contains 17 residues. CDR3 protein: CASSLSGNSGPYNEQFF. The DNA for the CDR3 is TGTGCCAGCAGCTTATCAGGGAATAGTGGCCCCTACAATGAGCAGTTCTTC.

This clonotype was found a few times. DNA for the CDR3: TGCAGTGCTAGAGATACAGGACAGACGCCCTACGAGCAGTACTTC. Amino acid sequence: CSARDTGQTPYEQYF. The genes are TRBV20-1 and TRBJ2-7; tentatively, D is TRBD1 (6 bases). Deletions cut 0 bases from V and 2 bases from J, with 14 bases between. CDR1 DFQATT and CDR2 SNEGSKA come from the germline V gene (reference sequence). The CDR3 is made up of 15 amino acids.

This clonotype was seen just once. A read error may explain this, as a much larger clone is one base away. The rearrangement uses TRBV19 and TRBJ2-7; D possibly matches TRBD1 or TRBD2 (5 bases each). The CDR3 has 14 amino acids. V lost 8 bases and J 6 bases, leaving 20 bases between the germline ends. Germline V gene data show CDR1 as LNHDA and CDR2 as SQIVND (reference sequence). The CDR3 spells CASFAGAPLCEQYF. The CDR3 DNA follows: TGTGCCAGTTTCGCCGGGGCCCCCCTCTGCGAGCAGTACTTC.

V and J are TRBV7-9 and TRBJ2-3; no definite D call. The CDR3 has 12 amino acids. Trimming cost V 6 bases and J 9 bases, with 13 bases left between them. The V gene's germline CDR1 is SEHNR and CDR2 FQNEAQ (reference sequence). The CDR3 loop reads CASSEDTGTQYF. The CDR3, as DNA: TGTGCCAGCAGTGAAGATACCGGGACGCAGTATTTT. Full variable domain (missing parts from reference TRBV7-9 and TRBJ2-3): DTGVSQNPRHKITKRGQNVTFRCDPISEHNRLYWYRQTLGQGPEFLTYFQNEAQLEKSRLLSDRFSAERPKGSFSTLEIQRTEQGDSAMYLCASSEDTGTQYFGPGTRLTVL.

The table lists this clonotype with many counts. The chain recombines TRBV19 with TRBJ1-3; D remains ambiguous. In germline, CDR1 is LNHDA, CDR2 SQIVND (reference sequence). Trimming stripped 1 base from V and 0 bases from J, with 7 bases between. This CDR3 has 15 amino acids. The CDR3 DNA follows: TGTGCCAGTAGTATAGTGGTCCGCTCTGGAAACACCATATATTTT. Protein product: CASSIVVRSGNTIYF.

The V and J genes are TRBV4-2 and TRBJ1-4, with TRBD1 matching 8 bases. Germline loops: CDR1 LGHNA, CDR2 YNFKEQ. The J segment lost 10 bases and the V segment lost 6 bases, leaving 13 bases of the junction unmatched. The CDR3 loop spans 15 amino acids. The CDR3 bases are TGTGCCAGCAGTTCGGGAGACAGGGGAGCTAGAAAACTGTTTTTT. Amino acid sequence: CASSSGDRGARKLFF.

Points on this clonotype: Germline is not matched at one junction end, which may reflect a read error. V usage is TRBV10-2 and J usage is TRBJ1-5; the D is unclear. The CDR3 totals 14 residues. Germline V CDR1 and CDR2: WSHSY, SAAADI. The CDR3 here is CASSPGGPGQPQHF. DNA of the CDR3: TGTGCCAGCTCACCAGGAGGGCCGGGGCAGCCCCAGCATTTT.

In this sample, this clonotype turned up many times. The chain combines TRBV2 with TRBJ2-5; 7 nucleotides align to TRBD1. This CDR3 has 12 amino acids. V shed 5 bases and J 14 bases; nucleotides not matched to a gene: 11. Germline values: CDR1 SNHLY, CDR2 FYNNEI. This CDR3 reads CASSRDRDKFYF. In nucleotides, the CDR3 is TGTGCCAGCAGTCGAGACAGGGATAAGTTCTACTTC.